This T cell receptor (beta chain) was recorded in a study of cytomegalovirus exposure and HLA in healthy donors. Amplification used 60 Vbeta primers and 13 Jbeta primers. Method: immunoSEQ multiplex PCR; TCRdb's copy keeps in-frame clones and lacks some. Altogether 150,000 to 200,000 clones are present, about 81% being singletons, with the ten largest covering over 2%. Study conclusions and caveats: When analyzed later, a missense DCLRE1C variant was found to be linked to TCR beta V- and J-gene trimming. Altogether, 150 to 200 TCR beta chains were recorded as cytomegalovirus-associated.

Germline-derived CDR1 and CDR2 are SGHTA and FQGNSA. V was shortened by 4 bases and J by 5 bases, with 4 bases between the two germline ends. This CDR3 is built from 11 residues. With regard to this clone: What it binds is not known.

This chain links TRBV7-2 with TRBJ2-3, with unresolved D. The sample was PBMCs. This receptor was obtained from a woman aged 25 to 39 in good health and CMV-seronegative. The CDR3 DNA reads as TGTGCCAGCAGCTCCAGAGATACGCAGTATTTT. It yields the protein CASSSRDTQYF.